This T cell receptor (beta chain) originates from a study of shared clonotypes between healthy human individuals. The wider study: Each donor contributed plates that comprised three CD4 naive, three CD4 memory, two CD8 naive and one CD8 memory.

The study's findings and limits: A reduction in generation probabilities was seen for non-shared clonotypes relative to those shared by all four donors. Shared across a handful of donors were 4% to 5% of the naive CD4 clonotypes.

TCRdb's table, derived via immunoSEQ multiplex PCR, lists solely in-frame clones and lacks some. The repertoire includes about 1.1 million clones, about 84% of them detected once, and around 0.6% sits in the top ten. V was pared by 3 bases and J by 6 bases, with 9 bases of the junction left unmatched. The germline gives CDR1 SGDLS, CDR2 YYNGEE. This CDR3 has 17 amino acids. Note on this clone: What it recognizes is unknown.

The sample consisted of memory CD4+ T cells from PBMCs. Subset noted: CD45RA-negative fraction. This rearrangement joins TRBV9 to TRBJ2-1, with 13 bases lining up with TRBD2. The clonotype was recovered from a man younger than 30 in good health. Some clones in this sample may be carry-over from other donors' samples. In nucleotides, the CDR3 is TGTGCCAGCAGCGCGAATCTCTGGACTAGCGGGAGCAATGAGCAGTTCTTC. This codes for CASSANLWTSGSNEQFF.